The clone carrying this T cell receptor beta chain was seen a handful of times. Only in-frame clones appear in the TCRdb table, and some are missing; sequencing was by immunoSEQ multiplex PCR. The table includes over 80,000 clones, 75% to 85% detected once. This record comes from a study of ipilimumab plus nivolumab after autologous stem cell transplantation. CDR1 and CDR2 (germline): MNHNS, SASEGT. The CDR3 is 14 amino acids. Trimming took off 5 bases at V and 3 bases at J, with 13 bases between the two ends. The V and J genes are TRBV6-1 and TRBJ1-1, with D tentatively TRBD1 (6 bases). Specimen: PBMCs, collected in a trial of ipilimumab plus nivolumab as post-transplant consolidation. The sequence derives from a male donor with diffuse large B-cell lymphoma. The CDR3 reads CASSQGHPDTEAFF. CDR3 in DNA: TGTGCCAGCAGTCAGGGACATCCGGACACTGAAGCTTTCTTT.